This T cell receptor beta chain was sequenced during a study of cytomegalovirus exposure and HLA in healthy donors. Study-wide findings and caveats: In a later analysis, a missense DCLRE1C variant was linked to TCR beta V- and J-gene trimming. Among TCR beta chains, those listed as cytomegalovirus-associated numbered over 150.

CDR3 length equals 19 residues. Germline V gene lookup returns CDR1 MGHRA and CDR2 YSYEKL. In the PCR, 60 Vbeta and 13 Jbeta primers were used. Generated by immunoSEQ multiplex PCR, the TCRdb table keeps only in-frame clones and is missing some. The table lists about 130,000 clones, around 72% of them singletons. A remark on this clone: Its antigen remains unknown. The junction shows a germline mismatch at one end, possibly a read error.

The sample consisted of PBMCs. The chain has TRBV4-1 and TRBJ2-6; TRBD1 aligns across 10 bases. This receptor was taken from a woman aged 40 to 50 in good health and CMV-seronegative. As DNA, the CDR3 is TGCGCCAGCAGCCAAGATAGACAGGGGGCGCCCCATGGGGCCAACGGCCTGACTTTC. It is translated as CASSQDRQGAPHGANGLTF.